This T cell receptor (beta chain) was profiled in a study of CD8 T cells in ankylosing spondylitis. The study's findings and limits: Researchers reportedly found disease-linked clones significantly enriched in matched ankylosing spondylitis synovial fluid.

Per the germline V gene, CDR1 is SGHRS and CDR2 is YFSETQ. Deletions cut 0 bases from V and 5 bases from J, with 8 bases between. The CDR3 has 13 amino acids. On this clonotype: Antigen specificity is unknown.

From the 5' RACE reads, TCRdb called clonotypes with MiXCR, one entry per CDR3 protein. The sample records some 63,000 distinct CDR3 sequences, approximately 5.7% being singletons. The receptor was isolated from a male donor with ankylosing spondylitis. The V call is TRBV5-1, the J call TRBJ1-1; a possible D gene is TRBD1 (5 bases). Input material: synovial fluid, either unsorted or a sorted T cell fraction (not recorded which). Here the CDR3 DNA reads TGCGCCAGCAGCTTGGCGGGGGAAACTGAAGCTTTCTTT. It codes for CASSLAGETEAFF.